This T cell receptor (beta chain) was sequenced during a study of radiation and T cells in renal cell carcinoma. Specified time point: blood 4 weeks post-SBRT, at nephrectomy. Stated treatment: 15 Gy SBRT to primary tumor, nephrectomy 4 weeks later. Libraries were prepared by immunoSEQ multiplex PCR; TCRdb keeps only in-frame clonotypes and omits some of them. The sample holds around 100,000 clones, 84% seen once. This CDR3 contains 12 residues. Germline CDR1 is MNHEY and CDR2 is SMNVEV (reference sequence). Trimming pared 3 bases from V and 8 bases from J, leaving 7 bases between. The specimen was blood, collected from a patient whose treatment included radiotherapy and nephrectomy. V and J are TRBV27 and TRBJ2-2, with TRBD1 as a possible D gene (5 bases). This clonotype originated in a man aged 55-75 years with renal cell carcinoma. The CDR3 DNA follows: TGTGCCAGCAGTTTCAGGGTGGGGGAGCTGTTTTTT. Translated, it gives CASSFRVGELFF.